Listed below are T cell receptor beta chains from one sample, sequenced in a study of blood T cell repertoires in COVID-19. The protocol was immunoSEQ multiplex PCR, while the TCRdb copy is restricted to in-frame clones and leaves out a portion. The repertoire consists of around 270,000 clones, with 75% to 95% occurring once and the leading ten covering approximately 2.5%. Sequenced sample: peripheral blood. The receptors shown here come from a person in their late teens or twenties with COVID-19, enrolled during active disease. Both conserved end residues are part of each CDR3. The D gene is left open where the match is weak. Clone size appears in some rows only: once, few, many, or a class for an expanded clone.

TGCAGTGCTAGTTCGAGGACTAGCGGCAACTACGAGCAGTACTTC	CSASSRTSGNYEQYF	TRBJ2-7	TRBV20-1	-	TRBD2
TGTGCTAGCAGCTTAGTTGTGTCCGGGTTCAATGAGCAGTTCTTC	CASSLVVSGFNEQFF	TRBJ2-1	TRBV7-7	-	-
TGTGCCAGCAGCCCCTCGGGAGGCTCTAACTATGGCTACACCTTC	CASSPSGGSNYGYTF	TRBJ1-2	TRBV7-2	-	-
TGTGCCAGCAGTTTACGGGGGGCGTTTGGCTACACCTTC	CASSLRGAFGYTF	TRBJ1-2	TRBV27	-	-
TGTGCCAGCAGCCAAGAGATAATGAGACTAGCGGGACTCACCGGGGAGCTGTTTTTT	CASSQEIMRLAGLTGELFF	TRBJ2-2	TRBV4-2	-	TRBD2
TGTGCCAGCAGCTTAGCGGGAGGTATAGATACGCAGTATTTT	CASSLAGGIDTQYF	TRBJ2-3	TRBV7-9	-	-
TGTGCCACCAGTGACCCGGGGACAGGTGTCTATGGCTACACCTTC	CATSDPGTGVYGYTF	TRBJ1-2	TRBV24-1	once	TRBD1
TGTGCCAGCAGACCGGGAACCGGGGAGCTGTTTTTT	CASRPGTGELFF	TRBJ2-2	TRBV11-2	-	-
TGTGCCAGCAGCTTACAGGGGGCAGATACGCAGTATTTT	CASSLQGADTQYF	TRBJ2-3	TRBV7-9	-	TRBD1
TGTGCCAGCAGTTCCGGGACAGGCGGTCTACATGGCTACACCTTC	CASSSGTGGLHGYTF	TRBJ1-2	TRBV6-5	few	TRBD1
TGTGCCAGCAGCCCCTTAGCGGGAGAAACAGATACGCAGTATTTT	CASSPLAGETDTQYF	TRBJ2-3	TRBV7-9	-	TRBD2
TGTGCCAGCAGCTTAAGCGGGAACACTGAAGCTTTCTTT	CASSLSGNTEAFF	TRBJ1-1	TRBV11-3	-	-
TGTGCCAGCAGTTACTCCGGGGACAGGGACGAGCAGTACTTC	CASSYSGDRDEQYF	TRBJ2-7	TRBV6-6	once	TRBD1
TGTGCCAGCAGCGACACCCAGTTACCAACAGGGGACGAGCAGTACTTC	CASSDTQLPTGDEQYF	TRBJ2-7	TRBV7-9	-	TRBD1
TGTGCCACCAGTGTTATAAATCGGGAGGCCCCCTACGAGCAGTACTTC	CATSVINREAPYEQYF	TRBJ2-7	TRBV24-1	-	TRBD2
TGTGCCAGCAGCTTTAGGACAGGGGGTGGTAATGAAAAACTGTTTTTT	CASSFRTGGGNEKLFF	TRBJ1-4	TRBV7-2	-	TRBD1
TGTGCCAGCAGCCAAGATCTTGCGGGCGTGGGCACAGATACGCAGTATTTT	CASSQDLAGVGTDTQYF	TRBJ2-3	TRBV4-2	once	-
TGTGCCATCAGCAGCGGGGTCGTTTTTTTGGCCGGGGAGCTGTTTTTT	CAISSGVVFLAGELFF	TRBJ2-2	TRBV10-3	-	TRBD2
TGCTGTGCTTGTGGGGCGAGGGGCGGGAAGGGTCTCGAGCAGTACTTC	CCACGARGGKGLEQYF	TRBJ2-7	TRBV20-1	-	-
TGTGCCAGCAGTCCCCATATGGGGACAGAGGAGTACTTC	CASSPHMGTEEYF	TRBJ2-7	TRBV28	-	TRBD1
TGTGCCAGCAGCAAGGGGGGAGGGAGAGGGTTGTACAACACTGAAGCTTTCTTT	CASSKGGGRGLYNTEAFF	TRBJ1-1	TRBV21-1	-	-
TGTGCCAGCAGCTTAGCTCAGGGGCTCGGGGAGACCCAGTACTTC	CASSLAQGLGETQYF	TRBJ2-5	TRBV7-8	-	-
TGTGCCAGCAGCTTGAACCCAGCGGCCCACTCTGGGGCCAACGTCCTGACTTTC	CASSLNPAAHSGANVLTF	TRBJ2-6	TRBV7-2	once	-
TGTGCCAGCACCGCGACTAGCGGAGATACGCAGTATTTT	CASTATSGDTQYF	TRBJ2-3	TRBV7-3	-	TRBD2
TGTGCCGCCATGACAGGGAACACTGAAGCTTTCTTT	CAAMTGNTEAFF	TRBJ1-1	TRBV19	-	-
TGTGCCAGCAGCTTGTACGGGGGTCAAGAGACCCAGTACTTC	CASSLYGGQETQYF	TRBJ2-5	TRBV5-5	-	-
TGTGCCAGCAGCGTAGGTGACAGGGGCGGAAACACCATATATTTT	CASSVGDRGGNTIYF	TRBJ1-3	TRBV9	-	TRBD1
TGTGCCAGCAGTCTCCGGGACACGCTAGCTTACTTTTCCTACGAGCAGTACTTC	CASSLRDTLAYFSYEQYF	TRBJ2-7	TRBV6-2/TRBV6-3	-	-
TGTGCCATCAGTGCCCGGAGCGACGAGCAGTACTTC	CAISARSDEQYF	TRBJ2-7	TRBV10-3	-	-
TGTGCCAGCAGGCCTCCGGGAGGACGCTCCTACAATGAGCAGTTCTTC	CASRPPGGRSYNEQFF	TRBJ2-1	TRBV11-2	-	TRBD2
TGTGCCAGCAGGCACTCTACAGGGGGTCCCGGGGAGCTGTTTTTT	CASRHSTGGPGELFF	TRBJ2-2	TRBV7-9	-	TRBD1
TGTGCCAGTAGACAGGGGAGGACTTATTCACCCCTCCACTTT	CASRQGRTYSPLHF	TRBJ1-6	TRBV27	-	TRBD1
TGTGCCATCAGTGAGGCTAAAGGTGGGCTGTCGGATACGCAGTATTTT	CAISEAKGGLSDTQYF	TRBJ2-3	TRBV10-3	once	-
TGCGCCAGCAGCCGCAGTCCTACCGGGGAGCTGTTTTTT	CASSRSPTGELFF	TRBJ2-2	TRBV4-1	-	-
TGTGCCAGCAGCATCAGGACAGGGGAGGAGGGCCAGTACTTC	CASSIRTGEEGQYF	TRBJ2-5	TRBV13	-	TRBD1
TGTGCCAGCAGCTTACTGGTTATACGCTACACTGAAGCTTTCTTT	CASSLLVIRYTEAFF	TRBJ1-1	TRBV5-5	-	-
TGTGCCACCAGTGATTTGCGCGCTAGGTCTGGTGAGCAGTTCTTC	CATSDLRARSGEQFF	TRBJ2-1	TRBV24-1	-	-
TGTGCCACCAGCTCCCCCGGGGAGGGAAGCGAAAAACTGTTTTTT	CATSSPGEGSEKLFF	TRBJ1-4	TRBV24-1	-	-
TGTGCCAGCAGTTTAGGGCATTACTACGAGCAGTACTTC	CASSLGHYYEQYF	TRBJ2-7	TRBV27	-	-
TGCGCCAGCAGCTCAGGATGGACTAGCGGGCTTGAGCAGTTCTTC	CASSSGWTSGLEQFF	TRBJ2-1	TRBV5-1	-	TRBD2
TGTGCCAGTAGTAGTTCGCTCCAGTCTCTGGCTGGAAACACCATATATTTT	CASSSSLQSLAGNTIYF	TRBJ1-3	TRBV19	-	-
TGTGCCAGCAGTTACACCACCGGACAGGGCCTGTTTTTT	CASSYTTGQGLFF	TRBJ1-4	TRBV6-5	-	TRBD1
TGCAGCGTACCCGGGACTACAGAGGGCTACACCTTC	CSVPGTTEGYTF	TRBJ1-2	TRBV29-1	-	-
TGTGCCAGCAGGGGACAGGGATCATCACCCCTCCACTTT	CASRGQGSSPLHF	TRBJ1-6	TRBV6-5	-	TRBD1
TGTGCCAGCAGCGCCACAGTAAATTCACCCCTCCACTTT	CASSATVNSPLHF	TRBJ1-6	TRBV7-2	-	-
TGTGCCAGCGAGCGGGATGGGACCGGGGAGCTGTTTTTT	CASERDGTGELFF	TRBJ2-2	TRBV6-5	-	TRBD2
TGTGCCAGCAGTTTAGCGGGAGGGGAGACAGATACGCAGTATTTT	CASSLAGGETDTQYF	TRBJ2-3	TRBV27	-	TRBD2
TGCGCCAGCAGCTTCCTAGCGGGTCCTGGCGATACGCAGTATTTT	CASSFLAGPGDTQYF	TRBJ2-3	TRBV5-1	-	TRBD2